This entry describes one T cell receptor (beta chain). Its antigen is as yet unknown. This record comes from a study of regulatory T cells in long-lasting Graves disease. Overall study results and limits: Less diverse TCR repertoires were seen in persistent Graves' patients than in newly diagnosed ones. Persistent cases favored TRBV28, TRBJ1-2 and TRBJ2-5.

Germline V lookup: CDR1 SGHVS, CDR2 FQNEAQ. The CDR3 loop spans 17 amino acids. V was shortened by 1 base and J by 2 bases, with 18 bases between the two germline ends. Specified time point: newly diagnosed GD, antithyroid drugs for less than 3 months. The TCR library was made from RNA that had been extracted from PBMCs in TRIzol. Relying on iRepertoire HTBI primers and Arm-PCR of CDR3 regions, the team built TCR beta libraries. One entry per CDR3 protein, called by TCRdb with MiXCR from the multiplex PCR reads. Of some 500,000 distinct CDR3 sequences in the sample, 15% to 20% were seen once. These data were likewise used in another study, on T cells in Graves' hyperthyroidism and ophthalmopathy.

This clonotype originated in a woman aged 35-60 years with Graves disease. This chain connects TRBV7-8 to TRBJ2-7, with D maybe TRBD2 (5 bases). The sequences come from peripheral blood mononuclear cells (PBMCs), collected at new diagnosis, from a patient treated with antithyroid drugs. This chain's CDR3 is CASSLVNPGNPAYEQYF. The DNA of the CDR3 is TGTGCCAGCAGCTTAGTTAACCCCGGGAATCCAGCCTACGAGCAGTACTTC. Full variable domain (outside the CDR3, taken from reference TRBV7-8 and TRBJ2-7): GAGVSQSPRYKVAKRGQDVALRCDPISGHVSLFWYQQALGQGPEFLTYFQNEAQLDKSGLPSDRFFAERPEGSVSTLKIQRTQQEDSAVYLCASSLVNPGNPAYEQYFGPGTRLTVT.